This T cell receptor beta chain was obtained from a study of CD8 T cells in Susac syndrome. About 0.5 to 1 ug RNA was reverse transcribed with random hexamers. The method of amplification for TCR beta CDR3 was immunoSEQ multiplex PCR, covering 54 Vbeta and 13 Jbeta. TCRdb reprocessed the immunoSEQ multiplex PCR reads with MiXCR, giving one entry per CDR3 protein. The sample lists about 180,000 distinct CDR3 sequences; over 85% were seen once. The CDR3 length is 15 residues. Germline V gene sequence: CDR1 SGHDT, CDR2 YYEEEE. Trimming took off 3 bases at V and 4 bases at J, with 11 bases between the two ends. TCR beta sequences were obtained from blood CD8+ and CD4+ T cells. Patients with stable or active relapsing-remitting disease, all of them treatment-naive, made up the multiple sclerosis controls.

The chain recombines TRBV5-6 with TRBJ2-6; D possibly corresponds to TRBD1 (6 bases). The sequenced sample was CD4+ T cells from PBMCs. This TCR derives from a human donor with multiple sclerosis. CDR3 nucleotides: TGTGCCAGCAGCTCCGGACAGTGGGGGGCCAACGTCCTGACTTTC. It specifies CASSSGQWGANVLTF.